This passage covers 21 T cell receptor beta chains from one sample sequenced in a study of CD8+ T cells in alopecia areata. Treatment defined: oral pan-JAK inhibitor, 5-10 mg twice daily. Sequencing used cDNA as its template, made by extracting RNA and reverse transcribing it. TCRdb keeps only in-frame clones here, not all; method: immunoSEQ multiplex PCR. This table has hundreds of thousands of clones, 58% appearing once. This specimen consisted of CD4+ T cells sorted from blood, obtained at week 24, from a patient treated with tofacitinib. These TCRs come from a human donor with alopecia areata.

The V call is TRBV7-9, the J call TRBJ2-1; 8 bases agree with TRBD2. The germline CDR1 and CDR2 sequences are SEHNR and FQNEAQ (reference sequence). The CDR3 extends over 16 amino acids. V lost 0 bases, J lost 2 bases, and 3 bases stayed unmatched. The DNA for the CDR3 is TGTGCCAGCAGCTTAGCTTTGCGGGGGGCCTACAATGAGCAGTTCTTC. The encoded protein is CASSLALRGAYNEQFF.

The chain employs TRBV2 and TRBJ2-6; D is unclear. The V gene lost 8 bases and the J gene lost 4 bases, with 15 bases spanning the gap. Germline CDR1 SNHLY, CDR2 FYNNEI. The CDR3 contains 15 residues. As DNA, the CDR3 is TGTGCCAGCTGCCCTCGGATCATGGGGGCCAACGTCCTGACTTTC. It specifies CASCPRIMGANVLTF.

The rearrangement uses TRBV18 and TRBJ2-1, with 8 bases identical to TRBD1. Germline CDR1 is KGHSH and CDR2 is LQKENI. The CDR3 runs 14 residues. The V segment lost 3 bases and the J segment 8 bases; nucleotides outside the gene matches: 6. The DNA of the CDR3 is TGTGCCAGCTCACCCCGGACAGGGCCGGATGAGCAGTTCTTC. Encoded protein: CASSPRTGPDEQFF. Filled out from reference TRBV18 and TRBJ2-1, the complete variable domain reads NAGVMQNPRHLVRRRGQEARLRCSPMKGHSHVYWYRQLPEEGLKFMVYLQKENIIDESGMPKERFSAEFPKEGPSILRIQQVVRGDSAAYFCASSPRTGPDEQFFGPGTRLTVL.

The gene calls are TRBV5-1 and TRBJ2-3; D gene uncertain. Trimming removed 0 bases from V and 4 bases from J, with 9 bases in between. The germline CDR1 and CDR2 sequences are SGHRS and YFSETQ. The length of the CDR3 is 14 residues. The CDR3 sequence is CASSLVQSSDTQYF. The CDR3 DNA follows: TGCGCCAGCAGCTTGGTGCAGTCGTCAGATACGCAGTATTTT. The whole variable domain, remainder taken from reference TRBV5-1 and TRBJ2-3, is KAGVTQTPRYLIKTRGQQVTLSCSPISGHRSVSWYQQTPGQGLQFLFEYFSETQRNKGNFPGRFSGRQFSNSRSEMNVSTLELGDSALYLCASSLVQSSDTQYFGPGTRLTVL.

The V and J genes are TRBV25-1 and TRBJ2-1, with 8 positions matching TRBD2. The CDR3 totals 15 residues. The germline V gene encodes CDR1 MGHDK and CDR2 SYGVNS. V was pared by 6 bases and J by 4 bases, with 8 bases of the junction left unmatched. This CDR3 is CASSPAGGAYNEQFF. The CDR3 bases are TGTGCCAGCAGCCCTGCCGGGGGGGCATACAATGAGCAGTTCTTC.

The CDR3 DNA follows: TGTGCCAGCAGCTTCGAGAATTTGAACACTGAAGCTTTCTTT. Its translation: CASSFENLNTEAFF. The V call is TRBV5-6, the J call TRBJ1-1; D remains ambiguous. Germline V gene sequence: CDR1 SGHDT, CDR2 YYEEEE. V gave up 2 bases and J gave up 0 bases, with 8 bases separating them. The CDR3 is 14 amino acids. The full variable domain, completed using reference TRBV5-6 and TRBJ1-1, is DAGVTQSPTHLIKTRGQQVTLRCSPKSGHDTVSWYQQALGQGPQFIFQYYEEEERQRGNFPDRFSGHQFPNYSSELNVNALLLGDSALYLCASSFENLNTEAFFGQGTRLTVV.

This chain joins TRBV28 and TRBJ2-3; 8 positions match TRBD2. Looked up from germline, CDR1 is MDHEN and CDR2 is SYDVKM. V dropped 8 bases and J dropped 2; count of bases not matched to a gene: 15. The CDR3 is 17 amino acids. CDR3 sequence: CASRTLGGGPLTDTQYF. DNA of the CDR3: TGTGCCAGCCGTACCCTGGGCGGGGGGCCCCTCACAGATACGCAGTATTTT.

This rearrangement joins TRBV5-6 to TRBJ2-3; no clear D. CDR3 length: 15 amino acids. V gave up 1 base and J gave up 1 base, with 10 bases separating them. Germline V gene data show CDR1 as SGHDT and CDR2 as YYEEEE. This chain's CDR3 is CASSLRVGGTDTQYF. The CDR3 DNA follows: TGTGCCAGCAGCTTGCGGGTTGGAGGCACAGATACGCAGTATTTT.

CDR3 nucleotides: TGTGCCATCAGTGAGACCGGATTCTACGAGCAGTACTTC. Its translation is CAISETGFYEQYF. The chain is built from TRBV10-3 and TRBJ2-7; no definite D call. CDR1 is ENHRY, CDR2 SYGVKD, per germline. This CDR3 comprises 13 residues. Trimming left V 2 bases short and J 3 bases short, with 8 bases between.

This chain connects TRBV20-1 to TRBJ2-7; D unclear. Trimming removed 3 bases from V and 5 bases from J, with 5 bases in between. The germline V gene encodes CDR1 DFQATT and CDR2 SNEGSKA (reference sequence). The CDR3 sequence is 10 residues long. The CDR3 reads CSARYHEQYF. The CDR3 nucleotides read TGCAGTGCTAGGTATCACGAGCAGTACTTC.

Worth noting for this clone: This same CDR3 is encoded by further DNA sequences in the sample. The chain's CDR3 is CASSQADTQYF. The CDR3 bases are TGTGCCAGCAGCCAAGCAGATACGCAGTATTTT. The rearrangement joins TRBV14 to TRBJ2-3, with D unclear. This CDR3 comprises 11 residues. Germline lookup yields CDR1 SGHDN and CDR2 FVKESK. The V end was cut by 1 base, the J end by 4 bases, with 0 bases between.

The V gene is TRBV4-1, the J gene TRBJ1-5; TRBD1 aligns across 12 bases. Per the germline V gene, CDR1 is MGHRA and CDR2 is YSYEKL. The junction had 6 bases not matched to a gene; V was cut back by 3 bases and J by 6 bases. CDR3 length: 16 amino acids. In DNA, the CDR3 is TGCGCCAGCAGCCAGGGCGGGACAGGGGGCTCTCAGCCCCAGCATTTT. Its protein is CASSQGGTGGSQPQHF.

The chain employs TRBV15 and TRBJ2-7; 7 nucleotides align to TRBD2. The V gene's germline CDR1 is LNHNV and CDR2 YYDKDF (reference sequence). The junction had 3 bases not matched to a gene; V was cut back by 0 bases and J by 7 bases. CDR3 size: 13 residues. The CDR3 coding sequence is TGTGCCACCAGCAGAGATAGCGGGTGGGAGCAGTACTTC. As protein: CATSRDSGWEQYF.

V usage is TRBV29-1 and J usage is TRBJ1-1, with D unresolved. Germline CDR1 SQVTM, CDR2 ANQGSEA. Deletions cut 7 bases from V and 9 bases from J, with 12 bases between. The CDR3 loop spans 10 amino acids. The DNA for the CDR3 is TGCAGCGCTACAAGTGGTCAAGCTTTCTTT. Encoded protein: CSATSGQAFF. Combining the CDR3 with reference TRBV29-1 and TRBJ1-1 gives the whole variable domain SAVISQKPSRDICQRGTSLTIQCQVDSQVTMMFWYRQQPGQSLTLIATANQGSEATYESGFVIDKFPISRPNLTFSTLTVSNMSPEDSSIYLCSATSGQAFFGQGTRLTVV.

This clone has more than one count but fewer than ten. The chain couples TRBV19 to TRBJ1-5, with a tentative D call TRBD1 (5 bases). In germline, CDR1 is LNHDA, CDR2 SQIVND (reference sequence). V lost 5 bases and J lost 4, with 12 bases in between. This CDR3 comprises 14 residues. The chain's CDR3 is CASSWGMANQPQHF. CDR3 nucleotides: TGTGCCAGTAGTTGGGGGATGGCTAATCAGCCCCAGCATTTT.

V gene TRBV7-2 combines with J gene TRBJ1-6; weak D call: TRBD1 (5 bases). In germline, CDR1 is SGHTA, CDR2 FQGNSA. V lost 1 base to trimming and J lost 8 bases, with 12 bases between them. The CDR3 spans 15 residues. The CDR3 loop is CASSLVFSGDSPLHF. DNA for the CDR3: TGTGCCAGCAGCTTAGTTTTCTCGGGGGATTCACCCCTCCACTTT.

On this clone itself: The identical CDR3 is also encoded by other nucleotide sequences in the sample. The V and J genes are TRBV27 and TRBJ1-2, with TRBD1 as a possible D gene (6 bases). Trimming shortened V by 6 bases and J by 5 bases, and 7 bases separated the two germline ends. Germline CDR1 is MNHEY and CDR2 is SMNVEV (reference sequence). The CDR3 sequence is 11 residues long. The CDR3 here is CASSTGYGYTF. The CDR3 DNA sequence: TGTGCCAGCAGCACAGGGTATGGCTACACCTTC.

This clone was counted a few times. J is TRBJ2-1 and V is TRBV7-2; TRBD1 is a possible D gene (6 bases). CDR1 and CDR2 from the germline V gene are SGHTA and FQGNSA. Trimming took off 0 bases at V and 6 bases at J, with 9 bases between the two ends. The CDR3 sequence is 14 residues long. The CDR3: CASSLARGFNEQFF. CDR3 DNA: TGTGCCAGCAGCTTAGCCAGGGGTTTCAATGAGCAGTTCTTC. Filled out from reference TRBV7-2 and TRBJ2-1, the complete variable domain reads GAGVSQSPSNKVTEKGKDVELRCDPISGHTALYWYRQSLGQGLEFLIYFQGNSAPDKSGLPSDRFSAERTGGSVSTLTIQRTQQEDSAVYLCASSLARGFNEQFFGPGTRLTVL.

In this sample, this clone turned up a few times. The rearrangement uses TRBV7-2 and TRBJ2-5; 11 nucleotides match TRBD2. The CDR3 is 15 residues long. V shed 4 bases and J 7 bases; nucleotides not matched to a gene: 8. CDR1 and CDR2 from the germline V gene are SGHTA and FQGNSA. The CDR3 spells CASSSGLAARGTQYF. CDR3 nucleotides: TGTGCCAGCAGCTCGGGACTAGCGGCTAGAGGGACCCAGTACTTC.

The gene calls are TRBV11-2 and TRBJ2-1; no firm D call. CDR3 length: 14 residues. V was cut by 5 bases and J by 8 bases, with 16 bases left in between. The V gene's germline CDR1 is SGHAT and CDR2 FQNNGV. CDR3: CASSALVGLHEQFF. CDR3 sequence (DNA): TGTGCCAGCAGCGCGCTAGTTGGGCTCCATGAGCAGTTCTTC.

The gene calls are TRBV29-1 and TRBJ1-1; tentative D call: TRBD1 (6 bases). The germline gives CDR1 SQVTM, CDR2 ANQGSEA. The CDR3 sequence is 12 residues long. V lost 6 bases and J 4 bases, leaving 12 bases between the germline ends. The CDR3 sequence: CSVDLGGTEAFF. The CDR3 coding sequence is TGCAGCGTGGATTTAGGGGGCACTGAAGCTTTCTTT.